These T cell receptor beta chains were read from a single sample in a study of radiation and T cells in renal cell carcinoma. TCRdb's copy holds only in-frame clones and misses some; the assay was immunoSEQ multiplex PCR. The sample shows approximately 86,000 clones, 85% of them seen only once. Sequences were derived from blood, sampled from a patient whose treatment included radiotherapy and nephrectomy. The origin of the receptors is a man aged 45 to 65 with renal cell carcinoma. Each CDR3 is given with its conserved first and last residue. D genes are given only for firm matches. Some rows mark clone size as missing; the rest say once, few, many or name a class of expanded clone.

V	size	D	J	DNA	CDR3
TRBV19	once	TRBD1	TRBJ2-7	TGTGCCAGTAGTATGGGGACAGGAATAAACTACGAGCAGTACTTC	CASSMGTGINYEQYF
TRBV7-9	.	TRBD1	TRBJ2-2	TGTGCCAGTACTGGACAGGCCACGAACACCGGGGAGCTGTTTTTT	CASTGQATNTGELFF
TRBV28	.	TRBD1	TRBJ1-4	TGTGCCAGCAGCCAAAGAGGGGGCCTTGAAAAACTGTTTTTT	CASSQRGGLEKLFF
TRBV5-8	few	.	TRBJ1-1	TGTGCCAGCAGCTTTTCGAACACTGAAGCTTTCTTT	CASSFSNTEAFF
TRBV18	.	.	TRBJ1-5	TGTGCCAGCTCACAAACGCAGGGGAGGGATCAGCCCCAGCATTTT	CASSQTQGRDQPQHF
TRBV6-5	.	.	TRBJ2-2	TGTGCCAGCAGTTACTCGAGAGGCACCGGGGAGCTGTTTTTT	CASSYSRGTGELFF
TRBV6-1	.	.	TRBJ1-1	TGTGCCAGCAGAGGGGGGGCCTCTATGAACACTGAAGCTTTCTTT	CASRGGASMNTEAFF
TRBV29-1	.	.	TRBJ2-3	TGCAGCGTTGAAGAACCCAGGGGTAACACAGATACGCAGTATTTT	CSVEEPRGNTDTQYF
TRBV7-9	.	TRBD1	TRBJ2-2	TGTGCCAGCAGCACCAGACAGGGGAACACCGGGGAGCTGTTTTTT	CASSTRQGNTGELFF
TRBV9	.	.	TRBJ1-1	TGTGCCAGCAGCCTCCCGCCGGGGGGGAACACTGAAGCTTTCTTT	CASSLPPGGNTEAFF
TRBV20-1	.	.	TRBJ2-5	TGCAGTGCTGGGGGTCAAGAGACCCAGTACTTC	CSAGGQETQYF
TRBV6-5	.	.	TRBJ2-5	TGTGCCAGCAGTTACTCTAGGGACTTCCAAGAGACCCAGTACTTC	CASSYSRDFQETQYF
TRBV6-5	.	TRBD1	TRBJ1-4	TGTGCCAGCAGGTCCACAGGGGTTGAAAAACTGTTTTTT	CASRSTGVEKLFF
TRBV5-4	few	.	TRBJ2-3	TGTGCCAGCAGCTCTCCATGGCAGGGAACAGATACGCAGTATTTT	CASSSPWQGTDTQYF
TRBV5-1	.	.	TRBJ2-5	TGCGCCAGCAGCTTATCCTCGAGAAGGCAAGAGACCCAGTACTTC	CASSLSSRRQETQYF
TRBV7-2	once	TRBD1	TRBJ1-1	TGTGCCAGCAGCTTAGGGGACAGGGGAGTAGGGACTGAAGCTTTCTTT	CASSLGDRGVGTEAFF
TRBV5-1	.	.	TRBJ2-5	TGCGCCAGCAGCCCGACAGGAGGACAAGAGACCCAGTACTTC	CASSPTGGQETQYF
TRBV25-1	.	.	TRBJ1-2	TGTGCCAGCAGTGATCCAGGGCTAGGCTATGGCTACACCTTC	CASSDPGLGYGYTF
TRBV19	.	.	TRBJ2-7	TGTGCCAGTAGTATGGGCAGGGTCTCCTACGAGCAGTACTTC	CASSMGRVSYEQYF
TRBV28	once	.	TRBJ1-1	TGTGCCAGCAGTTTAGTTATTCAAAGATGGCAGGGTGACACTGAAGCTTTCTTT	CASSLVIQRWQGDTEAFF
TRBV10-3	.	.	TRBJ1-2	TGTGCCATCACCCGGACAGAACCTAACTATGGCTACACCTTC	CAITRTEPNYGYTF
TRBV19	few	TRBD2	TRBJ2-7	TGTGCCAGTAGGTCCGGGACTAGCTTAAACGAGCAGTACTTC	CASRSGTSLNEQYF
TRBV11-1	once	TRBD1	TRBJ1-1	TGTGCCAGCAGCGCAGGGACAGGGGGTGGCACTGAAGCTTTCTTT	CASSAGTGGGTEAFF
TRBV9	.	.	TRBJ1-4	TGTGCCAGCAGCGCCCGGGGGACACACAATGAAAAACTGTTTTTT	CASSARGTHNEKLFF
TRBV5-1	.	.	TRBJ1-5	TGCGCCAGCAGCTTGGCCCCTGGAGGCAATCAGCCCCAGCATTTT	CASSLAPGGNQPQHF
TRBV10-3	.	.	TRBJ1-2	TGTGCCATCAGTGACTACACAGGGATTGATGGCTACACCTTC	CAISDYTGIDGYTF
TRBV2	once	.	TRBJ1-2	TGTGCCAGCAGTGTGGATTCAAACAGGGCCGGCTATGGCTACACCTTC	CASSVDSNRAGYGYTF
TRBV27	once	TRBD1	TRBJ1-6	TGTGCCAGCAGTTTCAGAGTAGAGGGGGCATCTTCACCCCTCCACTTT	CASSFRVEGASSPLHF
TRBV6-1	.	TRBD1	TRBJ1-3	TGTGCCAGCAGTGAAGCGGCTTACAGGGGTAGCACCATATATTTT	CASSEAAYRGSTIYF
TRBV18	.	.	TRBJ1-1	TGTGCCAGCTCACCAGGTTCGGTAGGGAACACTGAAGCTTTCTTT	CASSPGSVGNTEAFF
TRBV6-5	.	.	TRBJ2-3	TGTGCCAGCAGTTCCGACAGAACCCCGAAATATCTTGCGCAGTATTTT	CASSSDRTPKYLAQYF
TRBV7-6	.	TRBD2	TRBJ2-2	TGTGCCAGCAGCTTCACTAGCGGGAGAGGCGGGGAGCTGTTTTTT	CASSFTSGRGGELFF
TRBV18	.	.	TRBJ2-7	TGTGCCAGCTCACCAAGATCGGGAACAGAACGCGAGCAGTACTTC	CASSPRSGTEREQYF
TRBV12-1	few	.	TRBJ2-3	TGTGCCAGCAGCTGCAGGGACCGAGGGACAGGGGACACAGATACGCAGTATTTT	CASSCRDRGTGDTDTQYF
TRBV11-1	.	.	TRBJ2-1	TGTGCCAGCAGCTTGAACAATGAGCAGTTCTTC	CASSLNNEQFF
TRBV15	.	.	TRBJ2-7	TGTGCCACCAGCAGTGTAGGGAAGGGTCAATACGAGCAGTACTTC	CATSSVGKGQYEQYF
TRBV30	.	.	TRBJ2-1	TGTGCCTGGACGGGCGCCGGCAATGAGCAGTTCTTC	CAWTGAGNEQFF
TRBV4-2	.	.	TRBJ1-6	TGTGCCAGCAGCAGTTCCCTGGTCGTAAATTCACCCCTCCACTTT	CASSSSLVVNSPLHF
TRBV19	.	.	TRBJ2-2	TGTGCCAGTAGTATGTGGAGTCCCGGGGAGCTGTTTTTT	CASSMWSPGELFF
TRBV30	.	TRBD2	TRBJ2-7	TGTGCCTGGAGTGTGGGACTAGTGTTCGAGCAGTACTTC	CAWSVGLVFEQYF
TRBV19	.	TRBD2	TRBJ2-7	TGTGCCAGTAGCCCCTATCTAGCGGGCAGGTTCTACGAGCAGTACTTC	CASSPYLAGRFYEQYF